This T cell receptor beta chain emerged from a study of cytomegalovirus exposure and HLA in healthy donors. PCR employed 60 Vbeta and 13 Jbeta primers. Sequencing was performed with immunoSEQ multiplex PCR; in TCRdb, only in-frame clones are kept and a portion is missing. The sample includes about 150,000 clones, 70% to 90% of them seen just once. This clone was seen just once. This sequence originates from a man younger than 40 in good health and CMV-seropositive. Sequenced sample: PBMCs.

The CDR3 region is CASSQEGTSETTQYF. The CDR3 DNA reads as TGCGCCAGCAGCCAAGAGGGGACTAGCGAGACCACTCAGTACTTC. The chain uses TRBV4-1 and TRBJ2-7; 10 bases line up with TRBD2. V lost 0 bases to trimming and J lost 10 bases; unmatched junction nucleotides: 9. There are 15 residues in the CDR3. Germline V gives CDR1 MGHRA, CDR2 YSYEKL.